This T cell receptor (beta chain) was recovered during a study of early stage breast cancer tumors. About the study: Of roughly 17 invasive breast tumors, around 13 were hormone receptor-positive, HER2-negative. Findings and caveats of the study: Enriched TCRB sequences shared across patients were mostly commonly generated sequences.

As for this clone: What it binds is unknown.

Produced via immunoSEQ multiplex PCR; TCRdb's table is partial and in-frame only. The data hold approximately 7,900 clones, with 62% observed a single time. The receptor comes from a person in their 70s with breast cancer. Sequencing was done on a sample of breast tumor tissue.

In nucleotides, the CDR3 is TGTGCCAGCAGCCCGCTGGGGACAGGGTATGAGCAGTTCTTC. Its protein is CASSPLGTGYEQFF. The genes are TRBV7-3 and TRBJ2-1; 9 bases agree with TRBD1. V was clipped by 5 bases and J by 8 bases; unmatched bases: 7. In germline, CDR1 is SGHTA, CDR2 FQGTGA. This CDR3 has 14 residues.